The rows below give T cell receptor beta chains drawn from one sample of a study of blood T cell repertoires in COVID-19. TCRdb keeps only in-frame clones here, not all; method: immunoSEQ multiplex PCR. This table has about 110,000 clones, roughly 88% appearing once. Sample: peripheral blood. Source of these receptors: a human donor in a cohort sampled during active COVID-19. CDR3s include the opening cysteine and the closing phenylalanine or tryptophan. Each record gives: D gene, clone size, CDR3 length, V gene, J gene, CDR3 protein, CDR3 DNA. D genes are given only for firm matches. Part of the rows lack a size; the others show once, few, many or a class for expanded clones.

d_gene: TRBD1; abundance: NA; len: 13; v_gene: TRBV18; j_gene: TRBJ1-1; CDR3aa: CASSRDSNTEAFF; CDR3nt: TGTGCCAGCTCAAGGGACAGCAACACTGAAGCTTTCTTT
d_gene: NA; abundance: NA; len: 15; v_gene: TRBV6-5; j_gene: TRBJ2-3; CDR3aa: CASRFPRGKADTQYF; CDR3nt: TGTGCCAGCAGGTTCCCCAGGGGCAAGGCAGATACGCAGTATTTT
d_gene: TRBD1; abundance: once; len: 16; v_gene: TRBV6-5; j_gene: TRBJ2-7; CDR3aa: CASSWGQGLQSYEQYF; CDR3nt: TGTGCCAGCAGTTGGGGACAGGGGTTACAGTCCTACGAGCAGTACTTC
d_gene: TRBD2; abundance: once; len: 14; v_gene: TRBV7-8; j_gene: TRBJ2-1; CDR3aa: CASRPRGGSNEQFF; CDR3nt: TGTGCCAGCCGGCCAAGGGGAGGGAGCAATGAGCAGTTCTTC
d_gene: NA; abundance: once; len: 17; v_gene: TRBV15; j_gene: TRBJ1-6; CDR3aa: CATSSSRGGAENSPLHF; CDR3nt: TGTGCCACCAGCTCCTCCCGAGGCGGGGCTGAAAATTCACCCCTCCACTTT
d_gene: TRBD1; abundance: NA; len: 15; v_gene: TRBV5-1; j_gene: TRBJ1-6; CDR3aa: CASSLQGALNSPLHF; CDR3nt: TGCGCCAGCAGTTTACAGGGGGCTTTGAATTCACCCCTCCACTTT
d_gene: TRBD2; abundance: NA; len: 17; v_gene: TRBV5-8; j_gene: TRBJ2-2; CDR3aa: CASSLVLAGGFTGELFF; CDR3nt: TGTGCCAGCAGCTTGGTCCTAGCGGGGGGATTCACCGGGGAGCTGTTTTTT
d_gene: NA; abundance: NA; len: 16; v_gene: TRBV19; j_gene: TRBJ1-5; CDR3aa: CASSIRGGLSNQPQHF; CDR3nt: TGTGCCAGTAGTATCCGGGGAGGACTTAGCAATCAGCCCCAGCATTTT
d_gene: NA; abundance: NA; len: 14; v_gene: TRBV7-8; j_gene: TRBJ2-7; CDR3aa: CASSGGPGWAEQYF; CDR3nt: TGTGCCAGCAGCGGTGGGCCAGGATGGGCCGAGCAGTACTTC
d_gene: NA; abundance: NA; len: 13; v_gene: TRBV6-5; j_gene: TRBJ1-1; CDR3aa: CASSPQWNTEAFF; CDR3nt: TGTGCCAGCAGCCCCCAGTGGAACACTGAAGCTTTCTTT
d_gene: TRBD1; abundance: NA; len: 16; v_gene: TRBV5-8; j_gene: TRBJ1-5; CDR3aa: CASSFVTGARNQPQHF; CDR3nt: TGTGCCAGCAGCTTCGTCACAGGGGCTCGTAATCAGCCCCAGCATTTT
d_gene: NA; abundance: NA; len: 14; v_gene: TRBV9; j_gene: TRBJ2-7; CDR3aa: CASSLGGDPYEQYF; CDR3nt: TGTGCCAGCAGCTTAGGGGGGGATCCCTACGAGCAGTACTTC
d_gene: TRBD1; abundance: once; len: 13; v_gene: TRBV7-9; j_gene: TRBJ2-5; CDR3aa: CASSPRGRETQYF; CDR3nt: TGTGCCAGCAGCCCCAGGGGGCGAGAGACCCAGTACTTC
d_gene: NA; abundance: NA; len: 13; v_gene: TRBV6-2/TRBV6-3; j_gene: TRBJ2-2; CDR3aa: CASSVANTGELFF; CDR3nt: TGTGCCAGCAGTGTAGCCAACACCGGGGAGCTGTTTTTT
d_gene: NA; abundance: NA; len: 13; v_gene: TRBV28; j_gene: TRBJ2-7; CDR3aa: CASRGTATYEQYF; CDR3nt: TGTGCCAGCAGGGGGACTGCAACCTACGAGCAGTACTTC
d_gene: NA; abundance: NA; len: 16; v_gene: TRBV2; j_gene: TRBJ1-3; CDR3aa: CASSELPTGTGNTIYF; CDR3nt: TGTGCCAGCAGTGAACTCCCGACAGGTACTGGAAACACCATATATTTT
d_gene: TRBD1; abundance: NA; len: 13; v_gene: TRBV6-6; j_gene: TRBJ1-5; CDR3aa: CASSPPSTGGQHF; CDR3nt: TGTGCCAGCAGCCCACCTTCCACAGGGGGACAGCATTTT
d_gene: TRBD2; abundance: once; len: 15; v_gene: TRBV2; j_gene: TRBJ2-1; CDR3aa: CASSDPTSGEDEQFF; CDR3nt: TGTGCCAGCAGTGATCCGACTAGCGGGGAAGATGAGCAGTTCTTC
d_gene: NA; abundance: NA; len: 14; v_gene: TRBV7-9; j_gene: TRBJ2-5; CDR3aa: CASSFGIIQETQYF; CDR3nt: TGTGCCAGCAGCTTCGGTATTATCCAAGAGACCCAGTACTTC
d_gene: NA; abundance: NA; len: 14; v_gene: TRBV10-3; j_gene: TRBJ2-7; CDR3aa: CAISESQGSYEQYF; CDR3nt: TGTGCCATCAGTGAGTCGCAGGGTTCCTACGAGCAGTACTTC
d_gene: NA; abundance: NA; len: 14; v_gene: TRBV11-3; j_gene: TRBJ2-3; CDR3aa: CASSQTGYTDTQYF; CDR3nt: TGTGCCAGCAGCCAGACGGGGTACACAGATACGCAGTATTTT
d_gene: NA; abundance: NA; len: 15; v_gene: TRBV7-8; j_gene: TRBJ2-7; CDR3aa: CASSLWGGGVHEQYF; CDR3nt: TGTGCCAGCAGCTTGTGGGGCGGAGGGGTCCACGAGCAGTACTTC
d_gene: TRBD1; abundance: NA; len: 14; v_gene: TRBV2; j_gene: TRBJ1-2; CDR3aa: CASSIQGARNGYTF; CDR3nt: TGTGCCAGCAGTATTCAGGGGGCAAGGAATGGCTACACCTTC
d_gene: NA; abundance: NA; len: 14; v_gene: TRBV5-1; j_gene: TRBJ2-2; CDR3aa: CASRVWGDTGELFF; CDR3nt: TGCGCCAGCAGGGTCTGGGGCGACACCGGGGAGCTGTTTTTT